The clone carrying this T cell receptor (beta chain) was counted between two and nine times. The CDR3 length is 14 residues. Trimming removed 2 bases from V and 13 bases from J, with 17 bases in between. The V gene's germline CDR1 is SNHLY and CDR2 FYNNEI. This sample stems from a study of blood T cells in healthy people across ages. The authors drew about 10 milliliters of peripheral blood from each donor. Researchers report isolating at least 6.5 million PBMCs per sample. A J-beta primer mix and a sample-barcoded 5' primer were used in a second PCR of roughly 6 to 12 cycles. TCRdb processed the 5' RACE reads anew with MiXCR; each CDR3 protein has one entry. The repertoire consists of around 780,000 distinct CDR3 sequences, with about a quarter occurring once and the leading ten covering about 2.9%. This sample also appeared in a second study, on T cells of mothers and their children.

The gene calls are TRBV2 and TRBJ1-4; maybe TRBD1 (5 bases). The source is a boy younger than 18 in good health. Specimen: blood. CDR3 residues: CASSELGDGRRLFF. For the CDR3, the DNA is TGTGCCAGCAGTGAACTAGGGGATGGGCGAAGACTGTTTTTT.